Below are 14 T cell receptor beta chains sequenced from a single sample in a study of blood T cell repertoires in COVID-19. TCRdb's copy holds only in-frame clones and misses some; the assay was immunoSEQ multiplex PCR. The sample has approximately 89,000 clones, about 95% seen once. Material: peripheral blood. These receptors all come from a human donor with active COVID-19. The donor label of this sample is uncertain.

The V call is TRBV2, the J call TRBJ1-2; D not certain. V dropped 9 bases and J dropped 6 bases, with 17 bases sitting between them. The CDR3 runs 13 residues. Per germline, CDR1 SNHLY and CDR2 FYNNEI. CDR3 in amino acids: CARGQVRENGYTF. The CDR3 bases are TGTGCCAGAGGTCAGGTCCGAGAGAATGGCTACACCTTC.

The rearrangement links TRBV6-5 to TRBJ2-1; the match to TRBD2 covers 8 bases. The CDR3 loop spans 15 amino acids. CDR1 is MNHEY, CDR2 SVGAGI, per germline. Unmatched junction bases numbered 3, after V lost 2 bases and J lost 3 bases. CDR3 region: CASSYAGGLYNEQFF. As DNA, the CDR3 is TGTGCCAGCAGTTACGCGGGGGGTCTCTACAATGAGCAGTTCTTC.

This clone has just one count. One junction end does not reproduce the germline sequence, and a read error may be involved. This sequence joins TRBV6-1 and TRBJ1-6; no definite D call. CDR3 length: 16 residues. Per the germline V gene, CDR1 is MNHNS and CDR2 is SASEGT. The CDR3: CASREGYGQDNSPLHF. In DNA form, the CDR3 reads TGTGCCAGCAGGGAAGGCTATGGGCAGGATAATTCACCCCTCCACTTT.

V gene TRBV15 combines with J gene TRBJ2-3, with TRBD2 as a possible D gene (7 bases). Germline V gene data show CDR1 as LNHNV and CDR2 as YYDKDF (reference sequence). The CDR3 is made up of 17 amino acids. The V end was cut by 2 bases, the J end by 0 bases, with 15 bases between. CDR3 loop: CATSRWGGGASTDTQYF. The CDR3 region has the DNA TGTGCCACCAGCAGATGGGGTGGGGGGGCTAGCACAGATACGCAGTATTTT.

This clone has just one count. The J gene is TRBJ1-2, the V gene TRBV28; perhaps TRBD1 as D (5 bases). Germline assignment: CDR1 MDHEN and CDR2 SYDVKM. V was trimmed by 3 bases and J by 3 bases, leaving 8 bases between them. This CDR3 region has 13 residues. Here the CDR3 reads CASSLEQDYGYTF. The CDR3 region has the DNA TGTGCCAGCAGTTTGGAACAGGACTATGGCTACACCTTC.

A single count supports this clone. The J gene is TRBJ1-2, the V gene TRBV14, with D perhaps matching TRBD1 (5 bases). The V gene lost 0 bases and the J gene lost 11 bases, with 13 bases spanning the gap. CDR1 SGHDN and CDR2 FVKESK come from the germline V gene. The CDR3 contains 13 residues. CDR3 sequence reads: CASSQDSGSRYTF. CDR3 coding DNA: TGTGCCAGCAGCCAAGATTCAGGGTCTCGGTACACCTTC.

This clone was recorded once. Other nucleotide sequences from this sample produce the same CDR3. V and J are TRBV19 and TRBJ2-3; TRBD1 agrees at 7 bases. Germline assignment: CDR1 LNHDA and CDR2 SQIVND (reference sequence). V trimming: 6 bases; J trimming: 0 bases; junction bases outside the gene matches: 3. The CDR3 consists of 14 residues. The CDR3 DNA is TGTGCCAGTAGGCGACAGGGAAGCACAGATACGCAGTATTTT. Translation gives CASRRQGSTDTQYF.

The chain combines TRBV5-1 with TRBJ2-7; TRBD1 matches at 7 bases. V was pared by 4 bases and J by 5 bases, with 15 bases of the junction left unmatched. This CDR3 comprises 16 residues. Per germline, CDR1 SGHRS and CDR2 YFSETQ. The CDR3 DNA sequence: TGCGCCAGCAGCGCAGGACAGGCTTCACCCATCGACGAGCAGTACTTC. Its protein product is CASSAGQASPIDEQYF.

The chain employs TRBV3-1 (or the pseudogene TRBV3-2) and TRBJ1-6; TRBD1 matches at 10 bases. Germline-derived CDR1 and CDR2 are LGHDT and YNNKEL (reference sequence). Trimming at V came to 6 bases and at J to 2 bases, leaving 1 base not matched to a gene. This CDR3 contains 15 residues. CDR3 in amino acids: CASSGTGAYNSPLHF. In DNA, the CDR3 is TGTGCCAGCAGTGGGACAGGGGCCTATAATTCACCCCTCCACTTT.

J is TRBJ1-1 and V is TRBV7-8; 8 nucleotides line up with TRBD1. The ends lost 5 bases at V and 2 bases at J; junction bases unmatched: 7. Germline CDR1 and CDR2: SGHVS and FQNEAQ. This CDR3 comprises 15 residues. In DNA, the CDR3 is TGTGCCAGCAGCCGAGGGGGGACAGGTAACACTGAAGCTTTCTTT. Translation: CASSRGGTGNTEAFF.

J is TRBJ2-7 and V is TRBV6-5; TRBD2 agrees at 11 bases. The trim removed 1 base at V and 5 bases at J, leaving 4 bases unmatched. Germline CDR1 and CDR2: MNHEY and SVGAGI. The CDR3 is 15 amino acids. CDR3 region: CASSYFASGRNEQYF. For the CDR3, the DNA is TGTGCCAGCAGTTACTTTGCTAGCGGGAGGAACGAGCAGTACTTC.

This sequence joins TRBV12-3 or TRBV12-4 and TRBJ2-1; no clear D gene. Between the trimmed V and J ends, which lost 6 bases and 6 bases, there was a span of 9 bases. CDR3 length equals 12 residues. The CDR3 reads CASRGPSNEQFF. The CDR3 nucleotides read TGTGCCAGCAGGGGCCCTTCCAATGAGCAGTTCTTC.

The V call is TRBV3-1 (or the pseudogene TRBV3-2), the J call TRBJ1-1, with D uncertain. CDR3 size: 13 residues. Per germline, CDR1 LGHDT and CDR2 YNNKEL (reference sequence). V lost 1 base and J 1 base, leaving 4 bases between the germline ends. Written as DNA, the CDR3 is TGTGCCAGCAGCCAAGTTAAGAACACTGAAGCTTTCTTT. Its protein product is CASSQVKNTEAFF.

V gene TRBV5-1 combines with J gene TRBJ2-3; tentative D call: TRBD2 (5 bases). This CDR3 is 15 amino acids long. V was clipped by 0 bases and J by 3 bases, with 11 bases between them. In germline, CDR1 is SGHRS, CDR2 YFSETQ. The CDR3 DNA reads TGCGCCAGCAGCTTGGTCGGGCGGGCTACAGATACGCAGTATTTT. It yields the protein CASSLVGRATDTQYF.